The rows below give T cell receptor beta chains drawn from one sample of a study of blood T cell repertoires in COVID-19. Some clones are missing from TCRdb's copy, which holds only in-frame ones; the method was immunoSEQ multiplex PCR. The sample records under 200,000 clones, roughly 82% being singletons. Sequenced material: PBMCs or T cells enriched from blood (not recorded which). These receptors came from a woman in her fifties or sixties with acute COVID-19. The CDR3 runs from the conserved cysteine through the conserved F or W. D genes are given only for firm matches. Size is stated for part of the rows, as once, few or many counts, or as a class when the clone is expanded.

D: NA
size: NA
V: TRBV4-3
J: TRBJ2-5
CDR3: CASSTFGGQETQYF
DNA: TGCGCCAGCAGCACGTTCGGGGGACAAGAGACCCAGTACTTC

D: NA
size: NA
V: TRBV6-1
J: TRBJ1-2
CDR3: CASSEDYRGEGYGYTF
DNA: TGTGCCAGCAGTGAAGATTATCGGGGGGAGGGCTATGGCTACACCTTC

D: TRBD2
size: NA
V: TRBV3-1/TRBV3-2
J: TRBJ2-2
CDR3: CASSQGLVTSPITGTRGGELFF
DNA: TGTGCCAGCAGCCAAGGTCTGGTCACAAGCCCCATCACCGGGACTAGGGGCGGGGAGCTGTTTTTT

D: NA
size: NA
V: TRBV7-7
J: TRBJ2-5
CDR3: CASAGTSVETQYF
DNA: TGTGCCAGCGCCGGTACCAGCGTAGAGACCCAGTACTTC

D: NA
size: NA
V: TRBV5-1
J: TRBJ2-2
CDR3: CASSLLNGNTGELFF
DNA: TGCGCCAGCAGCTTGTTAAACGGGAACACCGGGGAGCTGTTTTTT

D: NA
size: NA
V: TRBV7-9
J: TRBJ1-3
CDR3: CASSPGTDTIYF
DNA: TGTGCCAGCAGCCCCGGGACTGACACCATATATTTT

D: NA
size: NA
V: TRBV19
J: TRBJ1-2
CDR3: CASSPQGAGGYTF
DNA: TGTGCCAGTAGTCCTCAGGGAGCGGGGGGCTACACCTTC

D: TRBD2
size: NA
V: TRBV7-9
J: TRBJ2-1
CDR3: CASSPPWAGGPGEQFF
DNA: TGTGCCAGCAGCCCGCCGTGGGCGGGGGGGCCCGGTGAGCAGTTCTTC

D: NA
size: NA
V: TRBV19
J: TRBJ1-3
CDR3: CASSIGSNSGNTIYF
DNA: TGTGCCAGTAGTATTGGTAGCAACTCTGGAAACACCATATATTTT

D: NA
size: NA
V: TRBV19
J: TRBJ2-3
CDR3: CASSIGLTSTDTQYF
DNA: TGTGCCAGTAGCATTGGGCTTACTAGCACAGATACGCAGTATTTT

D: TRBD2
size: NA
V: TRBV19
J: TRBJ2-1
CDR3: CASSIKREGTYNEQFF
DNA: TGTGCCAGTAGTATCAAGCGGGAGGGTACTTACAATGAGCAGTTCTTC

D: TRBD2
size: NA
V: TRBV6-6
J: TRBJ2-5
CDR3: CASRPRGGSLETQYF
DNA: TGTGCCAGCAGGCCCCGGGGGGGAAGTCTGGAGACCCAGTACTTC

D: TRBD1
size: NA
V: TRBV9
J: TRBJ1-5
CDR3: CASSVARGHQPQHF
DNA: TGTGCCAGCAGCGTAGCTAGGGGGCATCAGCCCCAGCATTTT

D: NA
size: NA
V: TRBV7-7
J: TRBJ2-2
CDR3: CASSLATSTSNTGELFF
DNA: TGTGCCAGCAGCTTAGCAACTAGCACCTCGAACACCGGGGAGCTGTTTTTT

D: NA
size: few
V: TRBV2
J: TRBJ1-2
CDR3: CASSSDGGSNYGYTF
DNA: TGTGCCAGCAGTTCTGACGGAGGTTCTAACTATGGCTACACCTTC

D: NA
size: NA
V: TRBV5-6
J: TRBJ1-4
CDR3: CASSFNYGASGEKLFF
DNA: TGTGCCAGCAGCTTTAATTACGGAGCATCGGGTGAAAAACTGTTTTTT

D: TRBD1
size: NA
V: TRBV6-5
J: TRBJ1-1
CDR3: CASRSLTGDTEAFF
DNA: TGTGCCAGCCGTTCCCTGACAGGGGACACTGAAGCTTTCTTT

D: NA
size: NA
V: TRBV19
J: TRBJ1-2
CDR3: CASSIGRLDSYGYTF
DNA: TGTGCCAGTAGTATAGGTCGCCTGGACTCCTATGGCTACACCTTC

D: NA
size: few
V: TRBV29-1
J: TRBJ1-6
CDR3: CSVEESGLLALHF
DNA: TGCAGCGTTGAAGAATCAGGGTTATTAGCCCTCCACTTT

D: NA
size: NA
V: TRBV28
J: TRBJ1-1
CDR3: CASSFERVNTEAFF
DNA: TGTGCCAGCAGTTTCGAGAGGGTGAACACTGAAGCTTTCTTT

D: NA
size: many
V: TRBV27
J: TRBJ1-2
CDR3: CASSLQGGNYGYTF
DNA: TGTGCCAGCAGTTTACAGGGAGGGAACTATGGCTACACCTTC

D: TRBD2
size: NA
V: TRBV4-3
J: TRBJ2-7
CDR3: CASSLQPLAGLPSSYEQYF
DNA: TGCGCCAGCAGCCTACAACCACTAGCGGGCCTGCCTTCGTCCTACGAGCAGTACTTC

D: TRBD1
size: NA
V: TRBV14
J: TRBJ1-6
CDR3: CASRGQGMVPLHF
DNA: TGTGCCAGCAGGGGACAGGGTATGGTGCCCCTCCACTTT

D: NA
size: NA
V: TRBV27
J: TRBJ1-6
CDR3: CASSLEGRNSPLHF
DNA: TGTGCCAGCAGTTTGGAGGGGCGTAATTCACCCCTCCACTTT

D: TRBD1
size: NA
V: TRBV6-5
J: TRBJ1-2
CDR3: CASSPGDREIYGYTF
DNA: TGTGCCAGCAGTCCTGGGGACAGGGAGATCTATGGCTACACCTTC

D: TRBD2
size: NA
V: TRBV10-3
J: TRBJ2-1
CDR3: CAIRAPGGKRGPYNEQFF
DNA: TGTGCCATCAGGGCCCCCGGGGGAAAGCGGGGGCCTTACAATGAGCAGTTCTTC

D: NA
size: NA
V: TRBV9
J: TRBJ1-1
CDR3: CASSVQGNTEAFF
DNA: TGTGCCAGCAGCGTCCAGGGTAACACTGAAGCTTTCTTT

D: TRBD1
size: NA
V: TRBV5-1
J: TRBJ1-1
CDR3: CASSPDGQGAGTEAFF
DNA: TGCGCCAGCAGCCCGGACGGACAGGGGGCGGGAACTGAAGCTTTCTTT

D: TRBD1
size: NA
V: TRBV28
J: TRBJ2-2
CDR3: CASSVQGAQGARGFNTGELFF
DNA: TGTGCCAGCAGTGTACAGGGGGCTCAGGGGGCTCGAGGGTTTAACACCGGGGAGCTGTTTTTT

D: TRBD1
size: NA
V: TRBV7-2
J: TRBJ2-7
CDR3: CASIQAGTAYEQYF
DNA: TGTGCCAGCATCCAAGCCGGGACAGCCTACGAGCAGTACTTC

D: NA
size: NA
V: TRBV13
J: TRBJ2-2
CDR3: CASSLGGRAGELFF
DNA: TGTGCCAGCAGCTTAGGGGGTCGGGCCGGGGAGCTGTTTTTT

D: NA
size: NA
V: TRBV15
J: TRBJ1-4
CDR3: CATSRDVGGGEKLFF
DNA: TGTGCCACCAGCAGAGATGTAGGTGGGGGGGAAAAACTGTTTTTT

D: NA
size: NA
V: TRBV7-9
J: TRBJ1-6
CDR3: CASGGTGDYSPLHF
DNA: TGTGCCAGCGGGGGGACGGGAGACTATTCACCCCTCCACTTT

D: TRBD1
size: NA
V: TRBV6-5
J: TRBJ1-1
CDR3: CATGDRGSLNTEAFF
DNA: TGTGCCACCGGGGACAGGGGAAGTTTGAACACTGAAGCTTTCTTT

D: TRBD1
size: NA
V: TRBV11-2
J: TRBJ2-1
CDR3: CASSLHDRDEQFF
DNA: TGTGCCAGCAGCTTACACGACAGGGATGAGCAGTTCTTC

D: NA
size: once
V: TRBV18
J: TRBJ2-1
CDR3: CASSLSYNEQFF
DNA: TGTGCCAGCTCCCTTTCCTACAATGAGCAGTTCTTC

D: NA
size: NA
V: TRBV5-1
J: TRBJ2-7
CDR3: CASSPQGSYEQYF
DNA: TGCGCCAGCAGCCCGCAGGGATCCTACGAGCAGTACTTC

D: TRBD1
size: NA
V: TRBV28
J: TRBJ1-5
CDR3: CASSLSGGDQPQHF
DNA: TGTGCCAGCAGTTTGTCAGGGGGAGATCAGCCCCAGCATTTT

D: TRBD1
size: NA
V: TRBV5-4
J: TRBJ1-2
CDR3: CASSAQTGGGFYGYTF
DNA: TGTGCCAGCAGCGCTCAGACAGGGGGCGGCTTCTATGGCTACACCTTC

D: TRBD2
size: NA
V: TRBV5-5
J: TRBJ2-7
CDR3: CASSLVAGLAGGYEQYF
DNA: TGTGCCAGCAGCTTGGTGGCGGGACTAGCGGGAGGCTACGAGCAGTACTTC

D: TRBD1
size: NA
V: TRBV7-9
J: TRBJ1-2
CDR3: CASSPGTAYGYTF
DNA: TGTGCCAGCAGCCCCGGGACAGCCTATGGCTACACCTTC